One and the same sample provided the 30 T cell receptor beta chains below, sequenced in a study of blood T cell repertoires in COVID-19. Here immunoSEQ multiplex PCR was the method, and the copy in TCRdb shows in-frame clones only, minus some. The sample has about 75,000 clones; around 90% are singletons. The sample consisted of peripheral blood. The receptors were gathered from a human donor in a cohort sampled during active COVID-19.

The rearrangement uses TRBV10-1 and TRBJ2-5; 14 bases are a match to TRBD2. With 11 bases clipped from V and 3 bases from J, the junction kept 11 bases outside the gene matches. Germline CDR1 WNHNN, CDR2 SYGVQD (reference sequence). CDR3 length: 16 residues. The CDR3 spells CAPRGVTSGGEETQYF. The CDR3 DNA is TGCGCCCCCAGAGGGGTGACTAGCGGGGGGGAAGAGACCCAGTACTTC.

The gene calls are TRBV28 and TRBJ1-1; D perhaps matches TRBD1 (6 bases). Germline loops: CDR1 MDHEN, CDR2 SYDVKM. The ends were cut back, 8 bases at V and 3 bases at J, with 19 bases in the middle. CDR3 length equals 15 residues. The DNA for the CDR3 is TGTGCCAGCTTCCTAGGACCGAGGGGGTACACTGAAGCTTTCTTT. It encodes CASFLGPRGYTEAFF.

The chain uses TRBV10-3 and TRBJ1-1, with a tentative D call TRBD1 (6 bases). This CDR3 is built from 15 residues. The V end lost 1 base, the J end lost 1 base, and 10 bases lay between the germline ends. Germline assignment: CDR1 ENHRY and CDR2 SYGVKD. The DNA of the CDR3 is TGTGCCATCAGTGAGTTACAGGGACAGAACACTGAAGCTTTCTTT. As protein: CAISELQGQNTEAFF.

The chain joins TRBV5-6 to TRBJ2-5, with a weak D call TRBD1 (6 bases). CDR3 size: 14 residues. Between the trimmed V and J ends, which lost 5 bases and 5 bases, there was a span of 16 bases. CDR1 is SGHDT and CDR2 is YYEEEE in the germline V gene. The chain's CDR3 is CASRYRDPRETQYF. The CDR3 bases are TGTGCCAGCAGGTACAGGGATCCCAGGGAGACCCAGTACTTC.

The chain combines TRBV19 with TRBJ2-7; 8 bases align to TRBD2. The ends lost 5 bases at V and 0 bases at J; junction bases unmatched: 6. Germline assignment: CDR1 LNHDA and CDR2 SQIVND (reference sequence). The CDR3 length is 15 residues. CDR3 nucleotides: TGTGCCAGTAGTTCGGGGCGGGAGGTCTCCTACGAGCAGTACTTC. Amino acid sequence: CASSSGREVSYEQYF.

CDR3 loop: CAISGRQENTEAFF. The CDR3 nucleotides read TGTGCCATCAGTGGGAGACAGGAGAACACTGAAGCTTTCTTT. V and J are TRBV10-3 and TRBJ1-1; weak D call: TRBD1 (6 bases). The CDR3 runs 14 residues. Germline lookup yields CDR1 ENHRY and CDR2 SYGVKD. Trimming took 4 bases from V and 1 from J, leaving 10 bases between them.

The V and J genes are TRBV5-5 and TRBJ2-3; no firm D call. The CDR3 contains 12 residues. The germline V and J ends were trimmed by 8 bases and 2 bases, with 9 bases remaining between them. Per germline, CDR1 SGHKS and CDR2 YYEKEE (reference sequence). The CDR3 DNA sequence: TGTGCCAGTAAGGAGTCCACAGATACGCAGTATTTT. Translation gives CASKESTDTQYF.

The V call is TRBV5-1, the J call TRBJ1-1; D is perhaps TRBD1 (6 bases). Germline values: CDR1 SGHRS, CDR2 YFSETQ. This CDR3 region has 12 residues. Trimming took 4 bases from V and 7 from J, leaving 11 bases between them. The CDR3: CASSPQGYEAFF. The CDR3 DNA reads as TGCGCCAGCAGCCCACAGGGTTATGAAGCTTTCTTT.

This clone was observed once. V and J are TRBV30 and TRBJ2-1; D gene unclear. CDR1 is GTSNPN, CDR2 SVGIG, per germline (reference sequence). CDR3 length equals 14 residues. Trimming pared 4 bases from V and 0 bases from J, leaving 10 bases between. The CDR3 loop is CAWNALSSYNEQFF. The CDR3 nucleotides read TGTGCCTGGAACGCACTGAGCTCCTACAATGAGCAGTTCTTC. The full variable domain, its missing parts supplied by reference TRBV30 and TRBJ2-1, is SQTIHQWPATLVQPVGSPLSLECTVEGTSNPNLYWYRQAAGRGLQLLFYSVGIGQISSEVPQNLSASRPQDRQFILSSKKLLLSDSGFYLCAWNALSSYNEQFFGPGTRLTVL.

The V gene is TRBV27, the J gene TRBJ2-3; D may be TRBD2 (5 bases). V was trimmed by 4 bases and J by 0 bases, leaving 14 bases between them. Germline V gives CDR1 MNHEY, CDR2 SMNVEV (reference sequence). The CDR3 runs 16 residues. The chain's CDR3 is CASSSGKRTSTDTQYF. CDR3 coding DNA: TGTGCCAGCAGTTCTGGGAAACGGACTAGCACAGATACGCAGTATTTT.

CDR3: CASRAWGEEVTDTQYF. The CDR3 DNA is TGTGCCAGCCGTGCTTGGGGGGAGGAGGTCACAGATACGCAGTATTTT. The rearrangement joins TRBV27 to TRBJ2-3, with a tentative D call TRBD2 (6 bases). Germline CDR1 reads MNHEY; CDR2 reads SMNVEV (reference sequence). The length of the CDR3 is 16 residues. The germline V and J ends were trimmed by 8 bases and 2 bases, with 20 bases remaining between them.

The CDR3 coding sequence is TGTGCCGCGTCAGGCAGGGAGAACACTGAAGCTTTCTTT. Its protein product is CAASGRENTEAFF. The chain uses TRBV10-3 and TRBJ1-1, with a weak D call TRBD1 (5 bases). Germline V gene sequence: CDR1 ENHRY, CDR2 SYGVKD. Trimming removed 11 bases at V and 1 base at J, with 14 bases between. The CDR3 spans 13 residues.

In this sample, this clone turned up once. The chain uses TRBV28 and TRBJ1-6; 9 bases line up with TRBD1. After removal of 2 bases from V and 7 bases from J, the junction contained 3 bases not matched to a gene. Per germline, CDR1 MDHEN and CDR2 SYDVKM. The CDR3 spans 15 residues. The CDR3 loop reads CASSLTGGLNSPLHF. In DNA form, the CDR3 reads TGTGCCAGCAGTTTAACAGGGGGCCTAAATTCACCCCTCCACTTT.

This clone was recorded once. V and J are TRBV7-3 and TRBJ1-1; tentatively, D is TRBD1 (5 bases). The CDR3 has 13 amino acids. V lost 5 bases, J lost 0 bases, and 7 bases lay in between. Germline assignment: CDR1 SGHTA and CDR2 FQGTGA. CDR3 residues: CASSTQVNTEAFF. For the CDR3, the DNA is TGTGCCAGCAGCACACAGGTGAACACTGAAGCTTTCTTT.

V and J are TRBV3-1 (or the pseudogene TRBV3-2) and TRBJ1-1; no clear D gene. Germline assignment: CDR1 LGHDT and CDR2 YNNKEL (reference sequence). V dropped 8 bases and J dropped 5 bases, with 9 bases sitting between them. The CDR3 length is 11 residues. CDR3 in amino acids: CASGRGTEAFF. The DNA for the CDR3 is TGTGCCAGCGGTCGCGGGACTGAAGCTTTCTTT.

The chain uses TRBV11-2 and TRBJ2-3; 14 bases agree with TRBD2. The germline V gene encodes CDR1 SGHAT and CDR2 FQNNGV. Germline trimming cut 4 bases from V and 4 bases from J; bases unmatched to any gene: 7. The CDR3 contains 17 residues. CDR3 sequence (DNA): TGTGCCAGCAGCTCCCGGGGACTAGCGGGAGTAGCAGATACGCAGTATTTT. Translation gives CASSSRGLAGVADTQYF.

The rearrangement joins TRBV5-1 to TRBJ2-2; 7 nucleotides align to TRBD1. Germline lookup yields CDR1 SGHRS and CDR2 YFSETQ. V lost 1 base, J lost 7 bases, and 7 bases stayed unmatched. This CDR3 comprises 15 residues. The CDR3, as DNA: TGCGCCAGCAGCTTGATCCAGGCAGGGGGCGGGGAGCTGTTTTTT. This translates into CASSLIQAGGGELFF.

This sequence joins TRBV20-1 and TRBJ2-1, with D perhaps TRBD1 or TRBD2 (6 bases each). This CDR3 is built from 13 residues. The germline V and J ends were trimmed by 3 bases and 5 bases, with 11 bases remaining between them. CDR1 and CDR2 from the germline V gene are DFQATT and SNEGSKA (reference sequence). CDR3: CSASGGPNNEQFF. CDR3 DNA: TGCAGTGCTAGTGGGGGGCCGAACAATGAGCAGTTCTTC.

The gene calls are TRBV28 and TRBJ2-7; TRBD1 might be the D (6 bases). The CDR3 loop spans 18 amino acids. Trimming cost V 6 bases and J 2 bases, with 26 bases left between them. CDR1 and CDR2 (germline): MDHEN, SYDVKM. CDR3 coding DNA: TGTGCCAGCAGCACCGCAATAAATCCGGGACGGACAGCCTACGAGCAGTACTTC. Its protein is CASSTAINPGRTAYEQYF.

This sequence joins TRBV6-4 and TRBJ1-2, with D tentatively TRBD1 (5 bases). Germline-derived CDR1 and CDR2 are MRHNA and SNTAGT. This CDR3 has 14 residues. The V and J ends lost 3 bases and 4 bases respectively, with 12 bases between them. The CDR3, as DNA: TGTGCCAGCAGTGATTTGGGGCGCGGCTATGGCTACACCTTC. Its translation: CASSDLGRGYGYTF.

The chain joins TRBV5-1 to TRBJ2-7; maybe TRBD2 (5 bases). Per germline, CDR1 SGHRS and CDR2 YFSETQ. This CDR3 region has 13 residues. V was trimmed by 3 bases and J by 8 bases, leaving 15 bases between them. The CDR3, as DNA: TGCGCCAGCAGCTCCCATCAAGACGGGAAGCAGTACTTC. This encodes CASSSHQDGKQYF.

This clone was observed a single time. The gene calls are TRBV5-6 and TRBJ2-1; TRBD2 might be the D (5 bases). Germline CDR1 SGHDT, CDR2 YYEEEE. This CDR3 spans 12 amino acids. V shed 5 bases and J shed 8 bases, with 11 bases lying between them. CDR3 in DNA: TGTGCCAGCAGGTTCGGGCGGGATGAGCAGTTCTTC. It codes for CASRFGRDEQFF.

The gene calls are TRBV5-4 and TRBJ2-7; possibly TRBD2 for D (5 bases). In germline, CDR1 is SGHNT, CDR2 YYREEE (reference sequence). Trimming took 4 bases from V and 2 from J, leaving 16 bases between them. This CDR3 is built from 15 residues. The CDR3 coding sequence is TGTGCCAGCAGCGCGAGGGCATCGGGGACCTACGAGCAGTACTTC. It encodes CASSARASGTYEQYF.

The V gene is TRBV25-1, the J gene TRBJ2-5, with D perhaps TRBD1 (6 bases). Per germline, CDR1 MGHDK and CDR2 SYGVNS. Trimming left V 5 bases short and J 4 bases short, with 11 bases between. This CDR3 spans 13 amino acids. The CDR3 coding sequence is TGTGCCAGCAGTCCCCTAGGGGGAGAGACCCAGTACTTC. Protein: CASSPLGGETQYF.

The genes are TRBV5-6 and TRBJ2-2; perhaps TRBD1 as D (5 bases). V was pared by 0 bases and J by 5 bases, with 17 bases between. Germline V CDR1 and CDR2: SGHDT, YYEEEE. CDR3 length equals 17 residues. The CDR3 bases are TGTGCCAGCAGCTTGGTTAGGGGCAGTGATGGAACCGGGGAGCTGTTTTTT. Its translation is CASSLVRGSDGTGELFF.

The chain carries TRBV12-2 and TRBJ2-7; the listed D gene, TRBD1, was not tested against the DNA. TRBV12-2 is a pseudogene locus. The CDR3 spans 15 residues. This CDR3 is CASRQNLLRGSQQYF. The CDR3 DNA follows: TGTGCAAGTCGCCAAAATCTTCTTAGGGGCTCCCAGCAGTACTTC.

The CDR3, as DNA: TGTGCCACCAGCAGAGCCAGGGGGCTAGGCTACACCTTC. It codes for CATSRARGLGYTF. V gene TRBV15 combines with J gene TRBJ1-2, with 8 positions matching TRBD1. The V and J ends lost 1 base and 8 bases, in that order; junction bases with no gene match: 3. The CDR3 covers 13 residues. Germline loops: CDR1 LNHNV, CDR2 YYDKDF (reference sequence). Full variable domain (outside the CDR3, taken from reference TRBV15 and TRBJ1-2): DAMVIQNPRYQVTQFGKPVTLSCSQTLNHNVMYWYQQKSSQAPKLLFHYYDKDFNNEADTPDNFQSRRPNTSFCFLDIRSPGLGDTAMYLCATSRARGLGYTFGSGTRLTVV.

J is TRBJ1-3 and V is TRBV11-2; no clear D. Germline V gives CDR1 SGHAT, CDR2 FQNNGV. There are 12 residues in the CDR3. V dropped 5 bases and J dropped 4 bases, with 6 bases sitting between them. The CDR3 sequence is CASSQQGNTIYF. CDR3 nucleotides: TGTGCCAGCAGCCAACAGGGAAACACCATATATTTT.

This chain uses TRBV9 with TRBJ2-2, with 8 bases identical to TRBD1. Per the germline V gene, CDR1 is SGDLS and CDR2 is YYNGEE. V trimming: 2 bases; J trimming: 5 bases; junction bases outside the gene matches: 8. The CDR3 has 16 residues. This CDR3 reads CASSVRQGAGTGELFF. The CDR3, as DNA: TGTGCCAGCAGCGTTCGGCAGGGGGCCGGGACCGGGGAGCTGTTTTTT.

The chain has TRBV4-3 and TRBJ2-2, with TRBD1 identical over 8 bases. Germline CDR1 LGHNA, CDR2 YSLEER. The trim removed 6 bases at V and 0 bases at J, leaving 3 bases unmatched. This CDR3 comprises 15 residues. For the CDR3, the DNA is TGCGCCAGCAGGAACAGGGGGGCGAACACCGGGGAGCTGTTTTTT. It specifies CASRNRGANTGELFF.